These T cell receptor beta chains were read from a single sample in a study of PD-1 blockade in classical Hodgkin lymphoma. TCRdb's table, derived via immunoSEQ multiplex PCR, lists solely in-frame clones and lacks some. The table has 90,000 or so clones, around 80% seen once; the top ten hold 9.4%. The sequenced sample was peripheral blood mononuclear cells (PBMCs), obtained before the fourth cycle of nivolumab. The receptors derive from a human donor with classical Hodgkin lymphoma. Each CDR3 is given without its conserved first and last residue.

J gene | V gene | CDR3 protein
TRBJ1-1 | TRBV5-1 | ASSPGTGRTLNTEAF
TRBJ2-7 | TRBV10-2 | ASSMDPESYEQY
TRBJ2-7 | TRBV25-1 | ASSGQASYEQY
TRBJ2-4 | TRBV4-1 | ASSQYPPAVADIQY
TRBJ2-7 | TRBV28 | ASSRPSGIGEQY
TRBJ1-5 | TRBV9 | ASSEEGTDNQPQH
TRBJ1-2 | TRBV7-2 | ASSPRRQGGYGYT
TRBJ2-6 | TRBV5-1 | ASSLAHNSGANVLT
TRBJ2-7 | TRBV9 | ASSVGAAGFDEQY
TRBJ1-6 | TRBV7-9 | ASWDRGNSPLH
TRBJ1-1 | TRBV7-9 | ASSVQQGFEAF
TRBJ2-3 | TRBV11-1 | ASREPGQVTDTQY
TRBJ1-2 | TRBV6-1 | ASGASGGYT
TRBJ1-4 | TRBV6-5 | ASSYSAQGREKLF
TRBJ1-2 | TRBV5-1 | ASSLGGGSHYGYT
TRBJ2-7 | TRBV6-5 | ASSYSQGVGYEQY
TRBJ1-1 | TRBV18 | ASSTGFTEAF
TRBJ1-2 | TRBV5-1 | ASSWGTGEVATR
TRBJ2-2 | TRBV5-1 | ASSFSTANTGELF
TRBJ2-3 | TRBV18 | ASSPKYPGPNTDTQY
TRBJ2-5 | TRBV6-5 | ASSYSGTGLEETQY
TRBJ2-3 | TRBV18 | ASSPTHGLAGSSTDTQY
TRBJ1-5 | TRBV28 | ASSLAWDRTNQPQH
TRBJ2-7 | TRBV18 | ASSPEQGFGYEQY
TRBJ1-6 | TRBV18 | ASSPSNSANSPLH
TRBJ1-4 | TRBV29-1 | SVEGQGRREKLF